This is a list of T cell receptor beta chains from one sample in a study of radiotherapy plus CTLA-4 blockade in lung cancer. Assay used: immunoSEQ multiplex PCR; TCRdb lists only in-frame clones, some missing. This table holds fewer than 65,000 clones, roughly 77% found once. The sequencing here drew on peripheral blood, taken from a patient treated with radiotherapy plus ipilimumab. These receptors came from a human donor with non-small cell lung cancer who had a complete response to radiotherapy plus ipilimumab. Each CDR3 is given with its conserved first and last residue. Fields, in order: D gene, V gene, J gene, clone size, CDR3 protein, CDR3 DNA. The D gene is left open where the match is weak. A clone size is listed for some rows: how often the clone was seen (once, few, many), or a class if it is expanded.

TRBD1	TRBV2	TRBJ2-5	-	CASSGGFRDREWQETQYF	TGTGCCAGCAGTGGGGGGTTTAGGGACAGGGAGTGGCAAGAGACCCAGTACTTC
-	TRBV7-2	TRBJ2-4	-	CASSLGSGPGGYIQYF	TGTGCCAGCAGCTTAGGGAGCGGCCCCGGAGGTTACATTCAGTACTTC
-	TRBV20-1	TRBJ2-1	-	CSARFDNEQFF	TGCAGTGCTAGGTTCGACAATGAGCAGTTCTTC
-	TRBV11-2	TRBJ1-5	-	CASSLEGINQPQHF	TGTGCCAGCAGCTTAGAGGGCATCAATCAGCCCCAGCATTTT
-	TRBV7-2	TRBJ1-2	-	CASSLAPDMQHGYTF	TGTGCCAGCAGCTTAGCACCTGACATGCAGCATGGCTACACCTTC
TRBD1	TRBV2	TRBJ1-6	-	CASSGGTGSHSPLHF	TGTGCCAGCAGCGGCGGGACAGGGAGCCATTCACCCCTCCACTTT
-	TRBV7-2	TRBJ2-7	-	CASSLRQATYEQYF	TGTGCCAGCAGCCTGAGACAGGCTACCTACGAGCAGTACTTC
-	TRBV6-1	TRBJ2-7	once	CASNVNTGTYEQYF	TGTGCCAGCAATGTAAACACAGGGACATACGAGCAGTACTTC
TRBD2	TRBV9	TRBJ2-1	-	CASSIGAAGGHEQFF	TGTGCCAGCAGCATCGGGGCAGCGGGGGGGCATGAGCAGTTCTTC
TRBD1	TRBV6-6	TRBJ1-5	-	CASSYAGQEDNQPQHF	TGTGCCAGCAGTTACGCGGGACAGGAGGACAATCAGCCCCAGCATTTT
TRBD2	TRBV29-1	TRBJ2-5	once	CSVATSEETQYF	TGCAGCGTAGCGACTAGCGAAGAGACCCAGTACTTC
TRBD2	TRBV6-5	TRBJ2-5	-	CASSYKAGGRVTQYF	TGTGCCAGCAGTTACAAAGCGGGGGGTAGGGTGACCCAGTACTTC
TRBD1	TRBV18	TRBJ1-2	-	CASSPPEVGQGRGYTF	TGTGCCAGCTCACCCCCTGAGGTCGGACAGGGGCGCGGCTACACCTTC
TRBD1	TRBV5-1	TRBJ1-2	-	CASSYHYRGDNYGYTF	TGCGCCAGCAGCTACCATTACAGGGGGGATAACTATGGCTACACCTTC